A single sample gave rise to the 26 T cell receptor beta chains below, sequenced in a study of T cells after yellow fever vaccination. TCRdb re-derived calls from the 5' RACE reads in MiXCR, one entry per CDR3 protein. This table has some 390,000 distinct CDR3 sequences, more than 5.5% appearing once. Sequencing used PBMCs, obtained 5 days after the yellow fever booster vaccination. These receptors were taken from a young man who received the YFV17D yellow fever vaccine.

In its sample, this clonotype was seen a few times. The rearrangement uses TRBV19 and TRBJ1-1; D is ambiguous. Looked up from germline, CDR1 is LNHDA and CDR2 is SQIVND (reference sequence). This CDR3 comprises 14 residues. Trimming stripped 7 bases from V and 1 base from J, with 13 bases between. The CDR3 sequence: CASTQGPRNTEAFF. The DNA for the CDR3 is TGTGCCAGTACCCAAGGCCCGCGGAACACTGAAGCTTTCTTT.

This clonotype was recorded a few times. The J gene is TRBJ2-3, the V gene TRBV18; the D call may be TRBD1 or TRBD2 (6 bases each). CDR1 is KGHSH and CDR2 is LQKENI in the germline V gene. The CDR3 has 16 residues. The ends were cut back, 4 bases at V and 5 bases at J, with 19 bases in the middle. The CDR3 loop is CASSRGFPGDKDTQYF. In nucleotides, the CDR3 is TGTGCCAGCTCACGTGGATTTCCGGGGGACAAAGATACGCAGTATTTT. The full variable domain, in which reference TRBV18 and TRBJ2-3 provide the parts outside the CDR3, is NAGVMQNPRHLVRRRGQEARLRCSPMKGHSHVYWYRQLPEEGLKFMVYLQKENIIDESGMPKERFSAEFPKEGPSILRIQQVVRGDSAAYFCASSRGFPGDKDTQYFGPGTRLTVL.

The CDR3 here is CASSLWVASGRGGNEQFF. CDR3 bases: TGTGCCAGCAGTTTATGGGTAGCTAGCGGGAGGGGGGGCAATGAGCAGTTCTTC. The V and J genes are TRBV27 and TRBJ2-1; 12 nucleotides agree with TRBD2. With V trimmed by 1 base and J by 6 bases, 10 bases remained unmatched. The germline V gene has CDR1 MNHEY and CDR2 SMNVEV (reference sequence). There are 18 residues in the CDR3.

This clonotype has ten or more counts. V gene TRBV3-1 combines with J gene TRBJ1-2; D might be TRBD1 (5 bases). Germline assignment: CDR1 LGHDT and CDR2 YNNKEL (reference sequence). This CDR3 has 14 residues. The V end was cut by 4 bases, the J end by 8 bases, with 17 bases between. The DNA for the CDR3 is TGTGCCAGCAGCCCCACGGCAGGGTTGGGAGGCTACACCTTC. Amino acids: CASSPTAGLGGYTF. Full variable domain (rest looked up from reference TRBV3-1 and TRBJ1-2): DTAVSQTPKYLVTQMGNDKSIKCEQNLGHDTMYWYKQDSKKFLKIMFSYNNKELIINETVPNRFSPKSPDKAHLNLHINSLELGDSAVYFCASSPTAGLGGYTFGSGTRLTVV.

This clonotype showed up just a few times. The chain employs TRBV5-6 and TRBJ2-5; D assignment may be TRBD1 or TRBD2 (5 bases each). This CDR3 has 16 residues. Trimming removed 5 bases at V and 4 bases at J, with 21 bases between. Germline CDR1 is SGHDT and CDR2 is YYEEEE. CDR3 in amino acids: CASRRTGGGQAETQYF. The CDR3 DNA follows: TGTGCCAGCAGGCGAACTGGTGGGGGTCAGGCAGAGACCCAGTACTTC. Using reference TRBV5-6 and TRBJ2-5 for the parts outside the CDR3, the full variable domain is DAGVTQSPTHLIKTRGQQVTLRCSPKSGHDTVSWYQQALGQGPQFIFQYYEEEERQRGNFPDRFSGHQFPNYSSELNVNALLLGDSALYLCASRRTGGGQAETQYFGPGTRLLVL.

This clonotype was seen many times. The genes are TRBV12-3 or TRBV12-4 and TRBJ1-1; a weak D match, TRBD1 (6 bases). The V end was cut by 2 bases, the J end by 3 bases, with 7 bases between. The CDR3 loop spans 13 amino acids. CDR3 sequence: CASSLRGDTEAFF. Here the CDR3 DNA reads TGTGCCAGCAGTTTAAGGGGGGACACTGAAGCTTTCTTT.

The chain links TRBV2 to TRBJ2-2; D not certain. Trimming removed 0 bases from V and 7 bases from J, with 12 bases in between. Germline CDR1 reads SNHLY; CDR2 reads FYNNEI. CDR3 length: 15 amino acids. The CDR3 DNA reads TGTGCCAGCAGTGAAGCGACCTCTCCCCTCGGGGAGCTGTTTTTT. Residues: CASSEATSPLGELFF.

This clonotype was picked up many times. The chain couples TRBV7-9 to TRBJ2-5; the match to TRBD2 covers 10 bases. The CDR3 consists of 15 residues. The V segment lost 8 bases and the J segment 4 bases; nucleotides outside the gene matches: 10. CDR1 and CDR2 from the germline V gene are SEHNR and FQNEAQ (reference sequence). This CDR3 is CASSRLAGAGETQYF. As DNA, the CDR3 is TGTGCCAGCTCCCGGCTAGCGGGAGCGGGAGAGACCCAGTACTTC.

This clonotype was recorded at least ten times. A junction end diverges from the germline sequence, so it may reflect a read error. This sequence joins TRBV7-2 and TRBJ2-3, with D perhaps TRBD2 (5 bases). From germline, CDR1 is SGHTA and CDR2 FQGNSA. The CDR3 is made up of 15 amino acids. CDR3: CASSQDFHRTDTQYF. The DNA of the CDR3 is TGTGCCAGCAGCCAGGACTTCCACCGCACGGATACGCAGTATTTT.

The genes are TRBV5-1 and TRBJ2-5, with a weak D call TRBD1 (6 bases). This CDR3 region has 15 residues. Trimming removed 0 bases from V and 5 bases from J, with 14 bases in between. Germline V gene lookup returns CDR1 SGHRS and CDR2 YFSETQ. The CDR3 loop is CASSLDGSGVETQYF. The CDR3 coding sequence is TGCGCCAGCAGCTTGGACGGGTCAGGGGTGGAGACCCAGTACTTC.

The rearrangement joins TRBV28 to TRBJ2-1; a weak D match, TRBD2 (5 bases). The CDR3 is 14 residues long. The ends were cut back, 10 bases at V and 2 bases at J, with 15 bases in the middle. Germline CDR1 is MDHEN and CDR2 is SYDVKM. This CDR3 is CATKDPGTYNEQFF. The CDR3 DNA reads TGTGCCACCAAGGACCCGGGAACCTACAATGAGCAGTTCTTC.

The table lists this clonotype with a few counts. The chain employs TRBV5-1 and TRBJ1-2; D gene unclear. Germline CDR1 is SGHRS and CDR2 is YFSETQ. Trimming left V 2 bases short and J 8 bases short, with 13 bases between. The CDR3 totals 13 residues. The CDR3 nucleotides are TGCGCCAGCAGCTTATCGGACTTCCAGGGCTACACCTTC. It specifies CASSLSDFQGYTF.

The chain uses TRBV5-1 and TRBJ2-2, with 11 nucleotides matching TRBD2. The germline gives CDR1 SGHRS, CDR2 YFSETQ. V shed 0 bases, J shed 6 bases, and the junction held 4 bases outside the gene matches. This CDR3 has 16 residues. The DNA for the CDR3 is TGCGCCAGCAGCTTGGCGGCTAGCGGGAGGTCCGGGGAGCTGTTTTTT. Its protein is CASSLAASGRSGELFF.

This clonotype was counted at least ten times. This chain joins TRBV11-2 and TRBJ2-2, with 7 bases lining up with TRBD2. Per germline, CDR1 SGHAT and CDR2 FQNNGV. There are 20 residues in the CDR3. J lost 3 bases, V lost 2 bases, and 18 bases had no gene match. DNA of the CDR3: TGTGCCAGCAGCTTATTGCTGTACGGAGGGACTATGTTAGACACCGGGGAGCTGTTTTTT. This translates into CASSLLLYGGTMLDTGELFF.

Points on this clonotype: At one boundary the junction diverges from the germline segment, which might be a read error. This chain uses TRBV25-1 with TRBJ2-1; 13 bases map to TRBD2. CDR3 size: 14 residues. Per the germline V gene, CDR1 is MGHDK and CDR2 is SYGVNS. The CDR3 nucleotides read TGTGCCAGCCGGACTAGCGGGAGCTACAATGAGCAGATCTTC. Residues: CASRTSGSYNEQIF. Full variable domain (rest looked up from reference TRBV25-1 and TRBJ2-1): EADIYQTPRYLVIGTGKKITLECSQTMGHDKMYWYQQDPGMELHLIHYSYGVNSTEKGDLSSESTVSRIRTEHFPLTLESARPSHTSQYLCASRTSGSYNEQIFGPGTRLTVL.

The genes are TRBV3-1 and TRBJ1-5; 10 nucleotides match TRBD1. Germline assignment: CDR1 LGHDT and CDR2 YNNKEL (reference sequence). The V gene end was trimmed by 5 bases and the J gene end by 6 bases; junction bases not matched to a gene: 7. The CDR3 has 15 residues. The CDR3 DNA reads TGTGCCAGCAGCATAGGACAGGGGGGGGCTCAGCCCCAGCATTTT. Translation: CASSIGQGGAQPQHF.

The chain is built from TRBV5-1 and TRBJ2-3; 9 bases map to TRBD2. There are 15 residues in the CDR3. Germline-derived CDR1 and CDR2 are SGHRS and YFSETQ. The trim removed 7 bases at V and 2 bases at J, leaving 8 bases unmatched. This chain's CDR3 is CASVSAGGTTDTQYF. The CDR3, as DNA: TGCGCCAGCGTCTCGGCGGGAGGGACCACAGATACGCAGTATTTT.

This clonotype was seen only a few times. This chain uses TRBV28 with TRBJ2-7; D possibly corresponds to TRBD2 (5 bases). The CDR3 runs 14 residues. Trimming removed 3 bases from V and 1 base from J, with 10 bases in between. Germline loops: CDR1 MDHEN, CDR2 SYDVKM. In DNA form, the CDR3 reads TGTGCCAGCAGTTTTTCATCGGGGTCCTACGAGCAGTACTTC. Encoded protein: CASSFSSGSYEQYF.

The chain carries TRBV5-5 and TRBJ2-7; D is undetermined. V lost 6 bases and J 0 bases, leaving 16 bases between the germline ends. The CDR3 has 15 amino acids. The germline gives CDR1 SGHKS, CDR2 YYEKEE (reference sequence). The CDR3 DNA sequence: TGTGCCAGCACCGTAATCGATTGGGTCTCCTACGAGCAGTACTTC. This encodes CASTVIDWVSYEQYF.

This chain joins TRBV4-3 and TRBJ2-1; 8 nucleotides line up with TRBD2. V trimming: 0 bases; J trimming: 9 bases; junction bases outside the gene matches: 10. CDR3 size: 16 residues. Looked up from germline, CDR1 is LGHNA and CDR2 is YSLEER. CDR3 coding DNA: TGCGCCAGCAGCCAAGATTCGGGACTAGTCGGTGCTGAGCAGTTCTTC. The encoded protein is CASSQDSGLVGAEQFF.

Written as DNA, the CDR3 is TGTGCCAGCAGCCAGACTAGTTGGAGCTCCTACGAGCAGTACTTC. Translation: CASSQTSWSSYEQYF. The V call is TRBV3-1, the J call TRBJ2-7, with D perhaps TRBD2 (6 bases). Germline-derived CDR1 and CDR2 are LGHDT and YNNKEL (reference sequence). The CDR3 consists of 15 residues. V lost 3 bases to trimming and J lost 0 bases, with 12 bases between them.

This clonotype was observed a handful of times. The chain has TRBV20-1 and TRBJ2-7; weak D call: TRBD2 (6 bases). CDR3 size: 14 residues. Trimming took off 6 bases at V and 6 bases at J, with 21 bases between the two ends. Germline loops: CDR1 DFQATT, CDR2 SNEGSKA (reference sequence). CDR3 coding DNA: TGCAGTGCCGGGCCCTTAGCGGATGGTAGCGAGCAGTACTTC. Translated: CSAGPLADGSEQYF.

This clonotype has ten or more counts. The CDR3 DNA sequence: TGTGCCAGCGGAGACTTAGCGCCAAACACCGGGGAGCTGTTTTTT. Amino acid sequence: CASGDLAPNTGELFF. The rearrangement links TRBV12-3 or TRBV12-4 to TRBJ2-2, with TRBD2 as a possible D gene (5 bases). The CDR3 loop spans 15 amino acids. Trimming cost V 8 bases and J 2 bases, with 15 bases left between them.

There are many counts of this clonotype. The chain joins TRBV13 to TRBJ1-2; TRBD1 matches at 7 bases. Losses at the gene ends were 5 bases for V and 3 bases for J; bases not matched to a gene: 9. CDR1 is PRHDT and CDR2 is FYEKMQ in the germline V gene (reference sequence). The CDR3 loop spans 15 amino acids. The chain's CDR3 is CASSPYRGQDYGYTF. The DNA for the CDR3 is TGTGCCAGCAGCCCCTACCGCGGACAGGACTATGGCTACACCTTC.

This clonotype was seen ten or more times. This rearrangement joins TRBV20-1 to TRBJ1-5, with D unresolved. Germline V gene sequence: CDR1 DFQATT, CDR2 SNEGSKA (reference sequence). Trimming took off 1 base at V and 7 bases at J, with 11 bases between the two ends. There are 13 residues in the CDR3. CDR3: CSARVGERQPQHF. The CDR3 bases are TGCAGTGCTAGAGTTGGGGAGAGGCAGCCCCAGCATTTT.

This clonotype was detected only a few times. CDR3: CACRGNTETQYF. Here the CDR3 DNA reads TGTGCCTGCCGGGGAAATACGGAGACCCAGTACTTC. This chain uses TRBV30 with TRBJ2-5; a possible D gene is TRBD2 (5 bases). The germline V and J ends were trimmed by 6 bases and 5 bases, with 13 bases remaining between them. Germline V CDR1 and CDR2: GTSNPN, SVGIG (reference sequence). This CDR3 comprises 12 residues.